Each of the 2 T cell receptor beta chains below was sequenced from the same sample in a study of T cells after yellow fever vaccination. Each CDR3 protein is one row after TCRdb ran MiXCR on the 5' RACE reads. The table shows almost 600,000 distinct CDR3 sequences, with 13% occurring only once. This specimen was PBMCs, taken on the day of the yellow fever booster vaccination. The receptor set was obtained from a man aged 25-40 years who received the YFV17D yellow fever vaccine.

On this clonotype itself: One junction end does not reproduce the germline sequence, and a read error may be involved. The chain links TRBV6-6 to TRBJ2-7; 8 bases match TRBD1. From germline, CDR1 is MNHNY and CDR2 SVGAGI (reference sequence). The CDR3 contains 13 residues. Here the CDR3 DNA reads TGTTCCAGCAGTTTATCCGGGACAGGAGAGCAGTACTTC. This codes for CSSSLSGTGEQYF.

The chain employs TRBV6-1 and TRBJ1-1; a weak D match, TRBD1 (5 bases). Trimming shortened V by 7 bases and J by 1 base, and 16 bases separated the two germline ends. CDR3 length: 15 residues. The germline V gene encodes CDR1 MNHNS and CDR2 SASEGT. CDR3 residues: CASTVPGHSNTEAFF. The CDR3 DNA is TGTGCCAGCACCGTTCCGGGGCATTCGAACACTGAAGCTTTCTTT.